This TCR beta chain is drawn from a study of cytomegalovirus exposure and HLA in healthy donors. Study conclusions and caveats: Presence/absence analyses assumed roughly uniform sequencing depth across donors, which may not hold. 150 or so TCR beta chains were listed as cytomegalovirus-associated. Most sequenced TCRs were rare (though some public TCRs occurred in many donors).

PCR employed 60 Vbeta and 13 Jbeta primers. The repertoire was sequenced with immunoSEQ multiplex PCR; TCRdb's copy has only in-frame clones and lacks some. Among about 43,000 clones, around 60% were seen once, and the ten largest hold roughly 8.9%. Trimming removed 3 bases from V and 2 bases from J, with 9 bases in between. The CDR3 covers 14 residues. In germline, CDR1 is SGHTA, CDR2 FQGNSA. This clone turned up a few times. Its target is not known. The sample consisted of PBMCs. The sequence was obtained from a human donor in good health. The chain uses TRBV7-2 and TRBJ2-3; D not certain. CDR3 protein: CASSLRPHTDTQYF. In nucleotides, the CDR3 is TGTGCCAGCAGCTTGCGCCCCCACACAGATACGCAGTATTTT.